This entry concerns a single T cell receptor beta chain. Its target is not known. This entry comes from a study of OX40 agonist ivuxolimab in advanced cancers. Study information: Partial responses occurred in three patients (one hepatocellular carcinoma, two cutaneous melanoma). Regarding the study as a whole: In general, CD8+ T cells held more expanded clones than CD4+ did, on average.

Trimming removed 2 bases at V and 4 bases at J, with 18 bases between. In germline, CDR1 is KGHSH, CDR2 LQKENI. This CDR3 contains 17 residues. TCRdb's copy holds only in-frame clones and misses some; the assay was immunoSEQ multiplex PCR. The sample has 75,000 to 95,000 clones, approximately 88% seen once. The gene calls are TRBV18 and TRBJ1-3; D not certain. The sample was CD4+ or CD8+ T cells sorted from blood, taken in a trial of the OX40 agonist ivuxolimab. The source of this sequence is an adult with an advanced solid tumor such as melanoma, head and neck, liver or kidney cancer. The CDR3 sequence: CASSPIVGSTDGNTIYF. The CDR3 nucleotides are TGTGCCAGCTCACCAATAGTAGGCAGCACGGACGGAAACACCATATATTTT.